This passage covers 10 T cell receptor beta chains from one sample sequenced in a study of shared clonotypes between healthy human individuals. Measured with immunoSEQ multiplex PCR; TCRdb has only the in-frame clones, and not every one. The sample shows around 700,000 clones, around 72% of them seen only once. Sequencing used memory CD4+ T cells sorted from blood. The subset was: CD45RA-negative fraction. The receptor set was obtained from a woman aged 25 to 39 in good health.

V and J are TRBV6-5 and TRBJ2-5; unclear D gene. The CDR3 runs 13 residues. V was clipped by 6 bases and J by 4 bases, with 12 bases between them. Germline V gives CDR1 MNHEY, CDR2 SVGAGI. The DNA for the CDR3 is TGTGCCAGCAGCCTTTTCGGAGTAGAGACCCAGTACTTC. Its protein product is CASSLFGVETQYF.

The chain carries TRBV5-1 and TRBJ2-7, with 10 bases lining up with TRBD2. The CDR3 spans 16 residues. Germline V lookup: CDR1 SGHRS, CDR2 YFSETQ. With V trimmed by 0 bases and J by 0 bases, 3 bases remained unmatched. The CDR3 is CASSLGWTSGSYEQYF. CDR3 DNA sequence: TGCGCCAGCAGCTTGGGATGGACTAGCGGCTCCTACGAGCAGTACTTC.

The rearrangement joins TRBV28 to TRBJ2-1, with 8 nucleotides matching TRBD2. The ends lost 7 bases at V and 0 bases at J; junction bases unmatched: 8. Per the germline V gene, CDR1 is MDHEN and CDR2 is SYDVKM. The CDR3 has 16 residues. CDR3 in DNA: TGTGCCAGCACCCTAGCGGGCGCAAGCTCCTACAATGAGCAGTTCTTC. Encoded protein: CASTLAGASSYNEQFF.

V gene TRBV7-9 combines with J gene TRBJ1-1; D is unclear. The CDR3 covers 12 residues. Trimming took 1 base from V and 8 from J, leaving 8 bases between them. CDR1 and CDR2 from the germline V gene are SEHNR and FQNEAQ (reference sequence). CDR3 protein: CASSLGHREAFF. CDR3 DNA sequence: TGTGCCAGCAGCTTAGGACACAGAGAAGCTTTCTTT.

The V and J genes are TRBV2 and TRBJ1-5; D is perhaps TRBD1 (6 bases). V was pared by 5 bases and J by 1 base, with 12 bases between. This CDR3 is 15 amino acids long. Germline loops: CDR1 SNHLY, CDR2 FYNNEI. CDR3 loop: CASSQGTASNQPQHF. In nucleotides, the CDR3 is TGTGCCAGCAGTCAGGGGACGGCAAGCAATCAGCCCCAGCATTTT.

The chain employs TRBV4-1 and TRBJ2-5; TRBD2 matches at 10 bases. The V segment lost 7 bases and the J segment 3 bases; nucleotides outside the gene matches: 5. Germline V lookup: CDR1 MGHRA, CDR2 YSYEKL. This CDR3 has 14 amino acids. The chain's CDR3 is CASKVAGGEETQYF. CDR3 bases: TGCGCCAGCAAGGTAGCGGGAGGCGAAGAGACCCAGTACTTC.

The chain is built from TRBV6-5 and TRBJ2-7; tentative D call: TRBD2 (5 bases). V shed 8 bases and J shed 0 bases, with 17 bases lying between them. The germline gives CDR1 MNHEY, CDR2 SVGAGI. The CDR3 is 15 amino acids. The CDR3 sequence is CASRGADRASYEQYF. The CDR3 DNA follows: TGTGCCAGCCGCGGAGCGGACCGAGCCTCCTACGAGCAGTACTTC.

The V call is TRBV7-9, the J call TRBJ2-7, with 7 bases lining up with TRBD1. With 6 bases clipped from V and 7 bases from J, the junction kept 15 bases outside the gene matches. Germline V lookup: CDR1 SEHNR, CDR2 FQNEAQ (reference sequence). This CDR3 is built from 15 residues. CDR3: CASRQGSPKTGEQYF. Here the CDR3 DNA reads TGTGCCAGCAGACAGGGGAGCCCCAAAACCGGGGAGCAGTACTTC.

The chain employs TRBV19 and TRBJ1-2, with TRBD1 as a possible D gene (5 bases). V was clipped by 7 bases and J by 5 bases, with 17 bases between them. This CDR3 comprises 14 residues. Germline V lookup: CDR1 LNHDA, CDR2 SQIVND (reference sequence). CDR3 DNA: TGTGCCAGTATGACCCCCGGGACGGGATATGGCTACACCTTC. Protein: CASMTPGTGYGYTF. Combining the CDR3 with reference TRBV19 and TRBJ1-2 gives the whole variable domain DGGITQSPKYLFRKEGQNVTLSCEQNLNHDAMYWYRQDPGQGLRLIYYSQIVNDFQKGDIAEGYSVSREKKESFPLTVTSAQKNPTAFYLCASMTPGTGYGYTFGSGTRLTVV.

This chain joins TRBV11-2 and TRBJ2-1, with TRBD2 identical over 14 bases. The length of the CDR3 is 15 residues. Germline trimming cut 7 bases from V and 9 bases from J; bases unmatched to any gene: 8. Germline V lookup: CDR1 SGHAT, CDR2 FQNNGV. CDR3 DNA: TGTGCCAGCACCCTGGGACTAGCGGGAGTTGTTGAGCAGTTCTTC. It codes for CASTLGLAGVVEQFF.